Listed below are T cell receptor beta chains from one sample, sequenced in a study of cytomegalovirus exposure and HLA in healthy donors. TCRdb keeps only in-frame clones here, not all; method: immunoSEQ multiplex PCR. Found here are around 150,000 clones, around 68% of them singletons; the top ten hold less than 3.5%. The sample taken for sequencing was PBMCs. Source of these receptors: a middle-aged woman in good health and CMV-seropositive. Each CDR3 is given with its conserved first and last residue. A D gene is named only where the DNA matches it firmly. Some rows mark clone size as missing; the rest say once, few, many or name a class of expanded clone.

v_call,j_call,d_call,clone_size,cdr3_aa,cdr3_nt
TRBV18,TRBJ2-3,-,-,CASSAISDSTDTQYF,TGTGCCAGCTCGGCGATTAGCGACAGCACAGATACGCAGTATTTT
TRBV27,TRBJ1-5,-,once,CASRSGPTQPQHF,TGTGCCAGCAGATCAGGCCCGACTCAGCCCCAGCATTTT
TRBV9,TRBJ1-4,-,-,CASSVGQARAEKLFF,TGTGCCAGCAGCGTAGGACAGGCAAGGGCTGAAAAACTGTTTTTT
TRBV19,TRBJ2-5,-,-,CASSISGQPKETQYF,TGTGCCAGTAGTATAAGCGGACAGCCAAAAGAGACCCAGTACTTC
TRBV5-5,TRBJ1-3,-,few,CASSFEGSGNTIYF,TGTGCCAGCAGCTTTGAGGGCTCCGGAAACACCATATATTTT
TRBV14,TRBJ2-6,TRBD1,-,CASSEVPYGQGSGANVLTF,TGTGCCAGCAGCGAAGTGCCTTATGGACAGGGGTCGGGGGCCAACGTCCTGACTTTC
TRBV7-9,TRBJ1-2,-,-,CASSSNTANYGYTF,TGTGCCAGCAGCTCAAACACAGCCAACTATGGCTACACCTTC
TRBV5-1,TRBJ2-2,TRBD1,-,CASSSTGGYTGELFF,TGCGCCAGCAGCTCTACAGGGGGCTACACCGGGGAGCTGTTTTTT
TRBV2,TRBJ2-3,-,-,CASRTRAAVDTQYF,TGTGCCAGCAGGACTAGGGCCGCAGTGGATACGCAGTATTTT
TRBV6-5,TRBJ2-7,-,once,CASSYSSQVGYEQYF,TGTGCCAGCAGTTACTCCTCTCAGGTTGGCTACGAGCAGTACTTC
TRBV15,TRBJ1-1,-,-,CATSRVGDTEAFF,TGTGCCACCAGCAGAGTGGGCGACACTGAAGCTTTCTTT
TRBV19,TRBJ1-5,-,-,CASRQGYDPQPQHF,TGTGCCAGCCGGCAGGGATACGATCCGCAGCCCCAGCATTTT
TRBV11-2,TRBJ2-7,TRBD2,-,CASTRGLAGSSYEQYF,TGTGCCAGCACAAGGGGACTAGCGGGGAGCTCCTACGAGCAGTACTTC
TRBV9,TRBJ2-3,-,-,CASSVVFGGEGTDTQYF,TGTGCCAGCAGCGTAGTCTTCGGGGGAGAGGGCACAGATACGCAGTATTTT
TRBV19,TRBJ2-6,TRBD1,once,CASRPDRGDAGANVLTF,TGTGCCAGTAGACCCGACAGGGGGGACGCTGGGGCCAACGTCCTGACTTTC